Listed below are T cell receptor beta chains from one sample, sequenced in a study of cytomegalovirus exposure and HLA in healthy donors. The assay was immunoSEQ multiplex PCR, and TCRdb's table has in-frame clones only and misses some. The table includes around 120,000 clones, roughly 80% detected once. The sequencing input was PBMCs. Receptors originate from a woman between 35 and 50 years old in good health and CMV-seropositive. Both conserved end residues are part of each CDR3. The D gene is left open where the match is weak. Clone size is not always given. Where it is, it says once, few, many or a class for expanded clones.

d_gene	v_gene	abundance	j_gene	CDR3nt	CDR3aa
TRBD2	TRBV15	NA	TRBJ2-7	TGTGCCACCAGCAGAGACAAGTTAAGACTAGCGGGGGTCTACGAGCAGTACTTC	CATSRDKLRLAGVYEQYF
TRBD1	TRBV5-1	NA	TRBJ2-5	TGCGCCAGCAGCACCCGGGACAGGGGGAGGCGGGAGACCCAGTACTTC	CASSTRDRGRRETQYF
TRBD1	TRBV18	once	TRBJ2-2	TGTGCCAGCTCGCTCCAGGGGGCCCCTGAGGAGCTGTTTTTT	CASSLQGAPEELFF
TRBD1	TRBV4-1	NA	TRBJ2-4	TGCGCCAGCAGCGGACAGGGGGCGAGAAACATTCAGTACTTC	CASSGQGARNIQYF
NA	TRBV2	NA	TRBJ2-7	TGTGCCAGCAGCCTAAACACTAACTCCTACGAGCAGTACTTC	CASSLNTNSYEQYF
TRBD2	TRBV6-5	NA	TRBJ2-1	TGTGCCAGCAGTCGGGGGGTCAATGAGCAGTTCTTC	CASSRGVNEQFF
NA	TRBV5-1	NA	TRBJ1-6	TGCGCCAGCAGCTTTTCGGGGGGATCGAATAATTCACCCCTCCACTTT	CASSFSGGSNNSPLHF
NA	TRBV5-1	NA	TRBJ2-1	TGCGCCAGCAGCTTGGCCGGGGCAGGGGATGAGCAGTTCTTC	CASSLAGAGDEQFF
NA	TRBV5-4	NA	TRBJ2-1	TGTGCCAGCAGCTTGGAAAGGAGCTCCTACAATGAGCAGTTCTTC	CASSLERSSYNEQFF
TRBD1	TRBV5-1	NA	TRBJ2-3	TGCGCCAGCAGCTTGGACAGGGGTAGCACAGATACGCAGTATTTT	CASSLDRGSTDTQYF
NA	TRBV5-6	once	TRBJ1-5	TGTGCCAGCAGCTTGGGAGTTTGGGACAAGAATCAGCCCCAGCATTTT	CASSLGVWDKNQPQHF
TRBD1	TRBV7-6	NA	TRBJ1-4	TGTGCCAGCAGCTTAGGGACAGGGAATGAAAAACTGTTTTTT	CASSLGTGNEKLFF
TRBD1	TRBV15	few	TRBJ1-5	TGTGCCACCAGCAGAGATAGGACAGGGGGTCAGCCCCAGCATTTT	CATSRDRTGGQPQHF
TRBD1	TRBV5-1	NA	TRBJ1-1	TGCGCCAGCAGCAACCGGGACAGGGGGAGCACTGAAGCTTTCTTT	CASSNRDRGSTEAFF
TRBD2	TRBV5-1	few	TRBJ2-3	TGCGCCAGCAGCTTTAGCGGGGGGCGGGATACGCAGTATTTT	CASSFSGGRDTQYF
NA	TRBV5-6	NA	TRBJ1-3	TGTGCCAGCAGCTTGGCGGCAGGGATCCTTTATATTGGAAACACCATATATTTT	CASSLAAGILYIGNTIYF
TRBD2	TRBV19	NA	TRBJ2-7	TGTGCCAGTAGAAAAGTAGCGGGAGGCTACGAGCAGTACTTC	CASRKVAGGYEQYF
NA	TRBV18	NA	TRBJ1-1	TGTGCCAGCTCACCAAACAGGGCAACTGAAGCTTTCTTT	CASSPNRATEAFF
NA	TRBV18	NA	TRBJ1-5	TGTGCCAGCTCAACAACAGGGTGGGGGCAGCCCCAGCATTTT	CASSTTGWGQPQHF
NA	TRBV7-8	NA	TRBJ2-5	TGTGCCAGCAGCTGGGGGGGTGGGGGGCCCCGTGAGACCCAGTACTTC	CASSWGGGGPRETQYF
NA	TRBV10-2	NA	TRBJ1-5	TGCGCCAGCAGTGAGTCCTGGCAGGGCAACAATCAGCCCCAGCATTTT	CASSESWQGNNQPQHF
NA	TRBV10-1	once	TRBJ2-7	TGCGCCAGCAGTGAGTTTGCAGGGGCTCCCTACGAGCAGTACTTC	CASSEFAGAPYEQYF
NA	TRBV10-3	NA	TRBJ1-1	TGTGCCATCAGCCCAGGGAACACTGAAGCTTTCTTT	CAISPGNTEAFF
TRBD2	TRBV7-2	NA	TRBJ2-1	TGTGCCAGCAGCTTTGGGGGGGGTAATGAGCAGTTCTTC	CASSFGGGNEQFF
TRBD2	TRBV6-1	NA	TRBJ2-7	TGTGCCAGCAGTGGAGGCGGGGGGGCCTACGAGCAGTACTTC	CASSGGGGAYEQYF
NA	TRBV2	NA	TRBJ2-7	TGTGCCAGCAGTGAAGTTGAAGCCTCCTACGAGCAGTACTTC	CASSEVEASYEQYF
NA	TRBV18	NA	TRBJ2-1	TGTGCCAGCTCACCTTCCCAGTACAATGAGCAGTTCTTC	CASSPSQYNEQFF
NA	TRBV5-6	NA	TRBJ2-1	TGTGCCAGCAGCTCACAAGGGGTAATCCATGAGCAGTTCTTC	CASSSQGVIHEQFF
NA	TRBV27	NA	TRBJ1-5	TGTGCCAGCAGTTTCGGGGGGCGGGAGAATCAGCCCCAGCATTTT	CASSFGGRENQPQHF
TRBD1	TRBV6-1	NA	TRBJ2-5	TGTGCCAGCAGGGACAGGGGCCTCCAAGAGACCCAGTACTTC	CASRDRGLQETQYF
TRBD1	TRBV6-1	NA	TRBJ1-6	TGTGCCAGCAGTGAAGCGGGACAGGGACGAGCACCCCTCCACTTT	CASSEAGQGRAPLHF
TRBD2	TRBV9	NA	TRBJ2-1	TGTGCCAGCAGCGCTAGGGGTGTCGGGACTAGCGGGAGGGTGAGGGATGAGCAGTTCTTC	CASSARGVGTSGRVRDEQFF
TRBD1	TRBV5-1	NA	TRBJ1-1	TGCGCCAGCAGCTTGGGTATACAGGGGTCTGGCAGTGAAGCTTTCTTT	CASSLGIQGSGSEAFF
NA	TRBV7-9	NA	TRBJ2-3	TGTGCCAGCAGCTTTTTGTCAGGGAGCACAGATACGCAGTATTTT	CASSFLSGSTDTQYF
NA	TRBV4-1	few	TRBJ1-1	TGCGCCAGCAGCCAAGGGGGGGGTCGTATCACTGAAGCTTTCTTT	CASSQGGGRITEAFF
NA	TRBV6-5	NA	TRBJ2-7	TGTGCCAGCAGTTACTCCTACGGGGGAGCCTCCTACGAGCAGTACTTC	CASSYSYGGASYEQYF
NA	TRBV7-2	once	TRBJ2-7	TGTGCCAGCAGCCTCTTTAAGGGGTACGAGCAGTACTTC	CASSLFKGYEQYF
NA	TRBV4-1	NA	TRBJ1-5	TGCGCCAGCAGCCAAGGGACTGCTAATCAGCCCCAGCATTTT	CASSQGTANQPQHF
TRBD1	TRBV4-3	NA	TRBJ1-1	TGCGCCAGCAGCCGATGGACAGGGGGGGACACTGAAGCTTTCTTT	CASSRWTGGDTEAFF
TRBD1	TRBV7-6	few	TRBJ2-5	TGTGCCAGCAGCCTAGGACAGGGGTCACAAGAGACCCAGTACTTC	CASSLGQGSQETQYF
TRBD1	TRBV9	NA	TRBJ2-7	TGTGCCAGCAGCGTAGGAGAACGGACAGGGCCGTACTTC	CASSVGERTGPYF
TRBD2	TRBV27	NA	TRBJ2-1	TGTGCCAGCAGTTTATCGGCGGGAGGCACCAATGAGCAGTTCTTC	CASSLSAGGTNEQFF
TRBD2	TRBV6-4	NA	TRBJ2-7	TGTGCCAGCAGTGTGCTAGCGGGCTCCTCCTACGAGCAGTACTTC	CASSVLAGSSYEQYF
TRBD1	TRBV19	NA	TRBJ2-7	TGTGCCACCGCAGACTCCTGGACAGGCAACTACGAGCAGTACTTC	CATADSWTGNYEQYF
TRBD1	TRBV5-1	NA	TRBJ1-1	TGCGCCAGCTTGGGACAGGGGGCGCGGGGCACTGAAGCTTTCTTT	CASLGQGARGTEAFF
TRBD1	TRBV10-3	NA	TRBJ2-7	TGTGCCATCAGCCGGAGGGGACAGGGGCAAGGTCCCCACGAGCAGTACTTC	CAISRRGQGQGPHEQYF
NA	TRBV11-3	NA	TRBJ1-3	TGTGCCAGCAGCCCCGGAGGGAGCTCTGGGAACACCATATATTTT	CASSPGGSSGNTIYF
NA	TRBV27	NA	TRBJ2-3	TGTGCCACCGAAAAGAGGGGGAACACAGATACGCAGTATTTT	CATEKRGNTDTQYF
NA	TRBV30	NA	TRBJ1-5	TGTGCCTGGGGGAGGGGAGGGGGTCAGCCCCAGCATTTT	CAWGRGGGQPQHF